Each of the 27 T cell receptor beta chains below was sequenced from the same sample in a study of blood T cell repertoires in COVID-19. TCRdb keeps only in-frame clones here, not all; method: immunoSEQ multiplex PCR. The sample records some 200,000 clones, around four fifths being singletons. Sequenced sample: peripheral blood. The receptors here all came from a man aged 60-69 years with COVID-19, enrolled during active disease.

The CDR3 DNA follows: TGTGCCAGCAGTCTATTCCCCGGGACAGGGAGTGACGAGCAGTACTTC. Translated, it gives CASSLFPGTGSDEQYF. V usage is TRBV28 and J usage is TRBJ2-7, with TRBD1 matching over 9 bases. Germline lookup yields CDR1 MDHEN and CDR2 SYDVKM. V shed 5 bases and J 5 bases; nucleotides not matched to a gene: 13. The CDR3 length is 16 residues.

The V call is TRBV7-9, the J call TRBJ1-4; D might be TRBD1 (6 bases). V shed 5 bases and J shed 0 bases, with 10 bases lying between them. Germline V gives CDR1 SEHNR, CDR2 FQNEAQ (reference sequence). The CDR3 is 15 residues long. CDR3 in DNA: TGTGCCAGCAGCACCAGGGGAACAACTAATGAAAAACTGTTTTTT. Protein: CASSTRGTTNEKLFF.

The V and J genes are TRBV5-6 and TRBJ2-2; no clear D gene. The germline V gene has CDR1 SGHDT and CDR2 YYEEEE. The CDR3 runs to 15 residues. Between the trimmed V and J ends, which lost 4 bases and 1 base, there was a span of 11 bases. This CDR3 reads CASSPSLRNTGELFF. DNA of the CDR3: TGTGCCAGCAGCCCGAGTCTCCGGAACACCGGGGAGCTGTTTTTT.

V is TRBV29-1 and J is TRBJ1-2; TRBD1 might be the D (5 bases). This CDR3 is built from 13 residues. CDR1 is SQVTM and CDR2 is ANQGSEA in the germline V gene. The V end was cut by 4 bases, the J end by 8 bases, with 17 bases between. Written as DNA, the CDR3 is TGCAGCGTTGGTGAGAACGTGGGGCTCGGCTACACCTTC. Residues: CSVGENVGLGYTF.

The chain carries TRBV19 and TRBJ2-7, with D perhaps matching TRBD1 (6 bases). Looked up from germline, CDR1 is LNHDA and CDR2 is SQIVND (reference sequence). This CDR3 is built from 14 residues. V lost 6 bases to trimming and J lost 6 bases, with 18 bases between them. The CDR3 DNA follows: TGTGCCAGTAGGAACAACAGGGATTCATCCGAGCAGTACTTC. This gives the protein CASRNNRDSSEQYF. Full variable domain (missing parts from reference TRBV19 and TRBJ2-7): DGGITQSPKYLFRKEGQNVTLSCEQNLNHDAMYWYRQDPGQGLRLIYYSQIVNDFQKGDIAEGYSVSREKKESFPLTVTSAQKNPTAFYLCASRNNRDSSEQYFGPGTRLTVT.

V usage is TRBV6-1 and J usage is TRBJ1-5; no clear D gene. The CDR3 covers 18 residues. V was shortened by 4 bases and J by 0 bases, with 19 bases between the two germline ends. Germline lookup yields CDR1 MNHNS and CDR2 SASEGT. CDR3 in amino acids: CASSVGSVGDYSNQPQHF. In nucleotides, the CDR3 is TGTGCCAGCAGTGTGGGTTCAGTCGGAGACTATAGCAATCAGCCCCAGCATTTT.

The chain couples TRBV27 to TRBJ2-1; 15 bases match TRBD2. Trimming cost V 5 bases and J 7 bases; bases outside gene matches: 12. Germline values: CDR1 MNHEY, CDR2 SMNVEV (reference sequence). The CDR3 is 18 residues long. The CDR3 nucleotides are TGTGCCAGCAGTCCGTTCCCCCCCGGGACTAGCGGGAGGAATGAGCAGTTCTTC. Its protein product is CASSPFPPGTSGRNEQFF.

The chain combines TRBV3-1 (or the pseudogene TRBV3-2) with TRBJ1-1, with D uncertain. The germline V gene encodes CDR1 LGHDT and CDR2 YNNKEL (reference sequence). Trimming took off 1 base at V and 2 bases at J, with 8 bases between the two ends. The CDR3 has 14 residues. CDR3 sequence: CASSQVHGNTEAFF. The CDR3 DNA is TGTGCCAGCAGCCAAGTCCACGGTAACACTGAAGCTTTCTTT.

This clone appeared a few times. In nucleotides, the CDR3 is TGTGCCACCAGCAGAGACCCGAGGATGAGCGGCTACGAGCAGTACTTC. Protein sequence: CATSRDPRMSGYEQYF. The rearrangement uses TRBV15 and TRBJ2-7, with D maybe TRBD2 (5 bases). Germline V gene data show CDR1 as LNHNV and CDR2 as YYDKDF (reference sequence). V lost 0 bases, J lost 3 bases, and 15 bases lay in between. The CDR3 contains 16 residues.

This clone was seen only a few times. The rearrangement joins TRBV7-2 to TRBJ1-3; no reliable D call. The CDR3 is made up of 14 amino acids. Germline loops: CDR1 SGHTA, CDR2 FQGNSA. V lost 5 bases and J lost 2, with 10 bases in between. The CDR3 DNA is TGTGCCAGCAGCCTGGATGGAGCTGGAAACACCATATATTTT. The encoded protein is CASSLDGAGNTIYF.

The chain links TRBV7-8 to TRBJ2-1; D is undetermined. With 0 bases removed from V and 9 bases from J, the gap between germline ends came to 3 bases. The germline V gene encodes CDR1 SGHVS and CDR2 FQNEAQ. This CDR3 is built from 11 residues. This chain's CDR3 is CASSLASEQFF. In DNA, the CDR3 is TGTGCCAGCAGCTTAGCGAGTGAGCAGTTCTTC.

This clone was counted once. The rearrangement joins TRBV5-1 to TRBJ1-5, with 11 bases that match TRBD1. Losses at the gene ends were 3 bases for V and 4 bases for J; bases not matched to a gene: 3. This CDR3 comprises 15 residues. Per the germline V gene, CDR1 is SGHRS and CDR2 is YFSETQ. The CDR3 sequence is CASSYGQGANQPQHF. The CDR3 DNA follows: TGCGCCAGCAGCTACGGACAGGGGGCAAATCAGCCCCAGCATTTT.

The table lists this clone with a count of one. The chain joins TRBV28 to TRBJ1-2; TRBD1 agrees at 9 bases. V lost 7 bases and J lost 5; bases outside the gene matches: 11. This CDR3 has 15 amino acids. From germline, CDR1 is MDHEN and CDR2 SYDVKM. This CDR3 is CASNPRGTGRYGYTF. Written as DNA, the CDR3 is TGTGCCAGCAACCCACGGGGGACAGGGAGATATGGCTACACCTTC.

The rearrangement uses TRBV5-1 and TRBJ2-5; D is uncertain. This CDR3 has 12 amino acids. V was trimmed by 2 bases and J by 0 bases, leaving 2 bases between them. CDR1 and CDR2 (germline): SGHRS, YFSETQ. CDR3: CASSFYQETQYF. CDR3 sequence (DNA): TGCGCCAGCAGCTTCTACCAAGAGACCCAGTACTTC.

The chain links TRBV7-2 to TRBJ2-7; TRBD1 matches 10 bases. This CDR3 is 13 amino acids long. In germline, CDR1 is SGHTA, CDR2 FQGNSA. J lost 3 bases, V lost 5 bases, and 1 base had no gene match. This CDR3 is CASSRDRGYEQYF. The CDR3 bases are TGTGCCAGCAGCCGGGACAGGGGCTACGAGCAGTACTTC.

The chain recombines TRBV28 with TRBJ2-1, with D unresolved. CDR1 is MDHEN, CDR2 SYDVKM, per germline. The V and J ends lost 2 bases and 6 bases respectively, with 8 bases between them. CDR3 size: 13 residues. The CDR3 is CASSLPRTNEQFF. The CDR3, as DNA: TGTGCCAGCAGTTTACCTAGAACCAATGAGCAGTTCTTC.

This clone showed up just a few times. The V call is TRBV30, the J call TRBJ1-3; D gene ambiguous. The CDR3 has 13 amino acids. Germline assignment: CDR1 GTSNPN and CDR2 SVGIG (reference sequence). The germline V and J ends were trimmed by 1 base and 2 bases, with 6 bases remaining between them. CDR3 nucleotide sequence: TGTGCCTGGAGTGCATTTCCTGGAAACACCATATATTTT. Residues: CAWSAFPGNTIYF.

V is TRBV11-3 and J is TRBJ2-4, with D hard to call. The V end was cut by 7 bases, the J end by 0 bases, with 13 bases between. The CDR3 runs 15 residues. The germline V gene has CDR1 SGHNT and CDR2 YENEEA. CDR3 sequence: CASKIPGLAKNIQYF. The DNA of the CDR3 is TGTGCCAGCAAAATACCGGGTCTAGCCAAAAACATTCAGTACTTC.

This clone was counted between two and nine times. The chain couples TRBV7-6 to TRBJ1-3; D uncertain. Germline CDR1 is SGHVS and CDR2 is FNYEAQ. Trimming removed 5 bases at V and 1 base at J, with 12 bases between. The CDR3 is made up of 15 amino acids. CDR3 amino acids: CASSVMWQSGNTIYF. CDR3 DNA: TGTGCCAGCAGCGTTATGTGGCAGTCTGGAAACACCATATATTTT.

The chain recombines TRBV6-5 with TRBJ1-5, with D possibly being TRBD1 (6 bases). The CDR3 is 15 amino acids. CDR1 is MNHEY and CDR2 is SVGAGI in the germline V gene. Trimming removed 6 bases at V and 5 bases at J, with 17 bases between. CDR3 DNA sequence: TGTGCCAGCAGCGGGGACACTTACGGGGATCAGCCCCAGCATTTT. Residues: CASSGDTYGDQPQHF.

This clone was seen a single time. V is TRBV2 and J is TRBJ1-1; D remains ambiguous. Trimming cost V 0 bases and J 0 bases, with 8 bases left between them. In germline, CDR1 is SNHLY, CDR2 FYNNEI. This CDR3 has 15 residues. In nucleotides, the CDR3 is TGTGCCAGCAGTGAAGCGCAGGATTTGAACACTGAAGCTTTCTTT. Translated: CASSEAQDLNTEAFF.

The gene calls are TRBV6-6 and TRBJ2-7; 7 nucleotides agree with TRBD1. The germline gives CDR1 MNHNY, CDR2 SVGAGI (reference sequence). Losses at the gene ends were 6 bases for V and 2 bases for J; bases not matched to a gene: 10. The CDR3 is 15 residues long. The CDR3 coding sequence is TGTGCCAGCAGCCTGTCCGGGACAGAGGCCTACGAGCAGTACTTC. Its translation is CASSLSGTEAYEQYF.

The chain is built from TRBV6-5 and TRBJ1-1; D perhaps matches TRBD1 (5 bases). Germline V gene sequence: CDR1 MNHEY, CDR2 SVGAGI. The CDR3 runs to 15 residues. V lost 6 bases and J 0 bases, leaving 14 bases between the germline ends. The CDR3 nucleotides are TGTGCCAGCAGCGGCCGGGGCGGGGTGAACACTGAAGCTTTCTTT. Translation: CASSGRGGVNTEAFF.

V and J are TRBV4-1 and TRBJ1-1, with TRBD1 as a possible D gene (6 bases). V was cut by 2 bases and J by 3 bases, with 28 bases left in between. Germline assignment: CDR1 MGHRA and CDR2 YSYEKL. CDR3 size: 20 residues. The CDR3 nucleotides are TGCGCCAGCAGCCAAAGGACCCCCTACAGGGCCCGAGGGGAGTACACTGAAGCTTTCTTT. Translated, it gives CASSQRTPYRARGEYTEAFF.

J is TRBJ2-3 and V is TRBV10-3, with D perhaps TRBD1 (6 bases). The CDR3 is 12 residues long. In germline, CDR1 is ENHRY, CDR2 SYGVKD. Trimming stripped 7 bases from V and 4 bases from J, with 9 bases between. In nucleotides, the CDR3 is TGTGCCATCAAGGGGGAGCCAGATACGCAGTATTTT. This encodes CAIKGEPDTQYF.

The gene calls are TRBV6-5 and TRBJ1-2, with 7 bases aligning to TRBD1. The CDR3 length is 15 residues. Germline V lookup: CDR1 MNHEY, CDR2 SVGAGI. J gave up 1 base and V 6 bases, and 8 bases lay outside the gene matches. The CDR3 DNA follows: TGTGCCAGCAGCGATCGACAGGGCTTTAACTATGGCTACACCTTC. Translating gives CASSDRQGFNYGYTF.

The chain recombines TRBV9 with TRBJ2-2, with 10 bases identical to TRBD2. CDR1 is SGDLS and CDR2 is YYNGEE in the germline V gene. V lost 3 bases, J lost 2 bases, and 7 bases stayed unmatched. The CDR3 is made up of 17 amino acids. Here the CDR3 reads CASSGGGLAFNTGELFF. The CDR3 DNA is TGTGCCAGCAGCGGAGGGGGACTAGCGTTTAACACCGGGGAGCTGTTTTTT.